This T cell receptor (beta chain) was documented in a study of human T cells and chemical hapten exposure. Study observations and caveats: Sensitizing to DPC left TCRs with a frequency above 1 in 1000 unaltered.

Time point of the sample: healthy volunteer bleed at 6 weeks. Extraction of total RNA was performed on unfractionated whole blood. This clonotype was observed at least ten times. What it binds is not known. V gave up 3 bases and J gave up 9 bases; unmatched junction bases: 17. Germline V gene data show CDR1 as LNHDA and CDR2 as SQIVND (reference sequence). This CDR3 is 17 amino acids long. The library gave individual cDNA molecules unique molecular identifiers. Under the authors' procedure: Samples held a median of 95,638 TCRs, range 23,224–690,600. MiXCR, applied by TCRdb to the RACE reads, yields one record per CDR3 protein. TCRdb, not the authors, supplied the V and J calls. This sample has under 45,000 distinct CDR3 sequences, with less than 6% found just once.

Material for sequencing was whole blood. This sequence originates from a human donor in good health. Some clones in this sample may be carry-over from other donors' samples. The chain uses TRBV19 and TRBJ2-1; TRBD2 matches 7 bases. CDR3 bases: TGTGCCAGTAGTATTCGCGGCGGGAGCGCTAGTGGGAGTGAGCAGTTCTTC. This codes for CASSIRGGSASGSEQFF.